This TCR beta chain was sequenced for a study of cytomegalovirus exposure and HLA in healthy donors. This PCR relied on a set of 60 Vbeta primers and 13 Jbeta primers. Libraries were prepared by immunoSEQ multiplex PCR; TCRdb keeps only in-frame clonotypes and omits some of them. This sample has approximately 150,000 clones, with approximately 72% found just once. In this sample, this clone turned up once. This CDR3 comprises 17 residues. Trimming shortened V by 2 bases and J by 2 bases, and 16 bases separated the two germline ends. Per the germline V gene, CDR1 is ENHRY and CDR2 is SYGVKD. Sequenced input: PBMCs. The rearrangement uses TRBV10-3 and TRBJ1-5; possible D gene TRBD1, 6 bases. The clonotype comes from a man aged 50-59 years in good health and CMV-seronegative. The CDR3, as DNA: TGTGCCATCAGTGAGAGGCCGGGGGGGGGCGGCAATCAGCCCCAGCATTTT. Translated: CAISERPGGGGNQPQHF.